Listed below are T cell receptor beta chains from one sample, sequenced in a study of shared T cell receptors in the human thymus. TCRdb keeps only in-frame clones here, not all; method: immunoSEQ multiplex PCR. The sample has hundreds of thousands of clones; about four fifths are singletons. A further study also used this sample, focusing on human thymus T cells.

The sequenced sample consisted of thymocytes. Source of these receptors: a boy less than two years old with a congenital heart defect. CDR3s include the opening cysteine and the closing phenylalanine or tryptophan. The D gene is left open where the match is weak. A row's size may be missing; if present it is once, few, many or a size class.

TRBV6-1	-	TRBJ2-7	-	CASIPDGTHPYEQYF	TGTGCCAGCATCCCTGACGGGACACATCCCTACGAGCAGTACTTC
TRBV5-1	-	TRBJ2-2	TRBD2	CANIQSIGGLAAQNTGELFF	TGCGCCAATATTCAATCGATCGGGGGACTAGCGGCCCAGAACACCGGGGAGCTGTTTTTT
TRBV19	-	TRBJ2-3	-	CASSMKGKCTDTQYF	TGTGCCAGTAGTATGAAGGGGAAGTGCACAGATACGCAGTATTTT
TRBV21-1	-	TRBJ2-7	-	CASRGGPVYEQYF	TGTGCCAGCAGGGGGGGGCCAGTCTACGAGCAGTACTTC
TRBV2	-	TRBJ2-1	TRBD2	CASSTQLAGGPNEQFF	TGTGCCAGCAGTACACAACTAGCGGGCGGGCCCAATGAGCAGTTCTTC
TRBV7-8	few	TRBJ2-7	-	CASSGHPPGGNSYEQYF	TGTGCCAGCAGCGGACACCCGCCGGGCGGCAACTCCTACGAGCAGTACTTC
TRBV11-2	-	TRBJ2-7	-	CASSLDREGEMYEQYF	TGTGCCAGCAGCTTAGATAGAGAGGGAGAGATGTACGAGCAGTACTTC
TRBV7-2	-	TRBJ1-1	TRBD1	CASSLGGTGDRGLTEAFF	TGTGCCAGCAGCTTAGGAGGTACGGGTGACAGGGGGCTGACTGAAGCTTTCTTT
TRBV28	once	TRBJ1-5	TRBD1	CASSLWGQPINQPQHF	TGTGCCAGCAGTTTATGGGGACAGCCGATCAATCAGCCCCAGCATTTT
TRBV19	few	TRBJ1-5	-	CASSPWGGEGNQPQHF	TGTGCCAGTAGTCCCTGGGGGGGAGAGGGCAATCAGCCCCAGCATTTT
TRBV4-1	-	TRBJ1-5	-	CASSHRRVYQPQHF	TGCGCCAGCAGCCACCGGCGGGTCTATCAGCCCCAGCATTTT
TRBV5-1	-	TRBJ1-3	TRBD1	CASSPLVQGGNTIYF	TGCGCCAGCAGCCCTCTTGTACAGGGGGGAAACACCATATATTTT
TRBV28	-	TRBJ2-2	TRBD2	CATGWRENGELFF	TGTGCCACCGGGTGGCGGGAGAACGGGGAGCTGTTTTTT
TRBV5-1	-	TRBJ2-6	TRBD1	CASSNRDRAFSGANVLTF	TGCGCCAGCTCTAACCGGGACAGGGCTTTCTCTGGGGCCAACGTCCTGACTTTC
TRBV19	-	TRBJ2-4	TRBD2	CASSLAGGPEGAKNIQYF	TGTGCCAGTAGTCTAGCGGGAGGCCCTGAGGGGGCCAAAAACATTCAGTACTTC
TRBV18	-	TRBJ2-7	TRBD1	CASSPPRGHGEQYF	TGTGCCAGCTCACCACCCAGGGGGCATGGCGAGCAGTACTTC
TRBV27	-	TRBJ2-1	TRBD2	CASSLSSGSGFTSYNEQFF	TGTGCCAGCAGTTTATCTAGCGGGAGCGGGTTTACCTCCTACAATGAGCAGTTCTTC
TRBV29-1	few	TRBJ2-5	TRBD1	CSVEPGGAGQETQYF	TGCAGCGTTGAACCAGGGGGCGCGGGGCAAGAGACCCAGTACTTC
TRBV19	few	TRBJ2-7	TRBD1	CASSMTGVASYEQYF	TGTGCCAGTAGCATGACAGGGGTGGCCTCCTACGAGCAGTACTTC
TRBV5-4	-	TRBJ2-7	-	CASSSFVSSLSEQYF	TGTGCCAGCAGCTCGTTCGTATCTAGCCTCTCCGAGCAGTACTTC
TRBV6-1	-	TRBJ2-7	-	CASSEERVPSYEQYF	TGTGCCAGCAGTGAAGAGCGGGTCCCCTCCTACGAGCAGTACTTC
TRBV4-3	-	TRBJ1-2	TRBD1	CASSSRTGPKGYTF	TGCGCCAGCAGCTCCCGGACAGGGCCAAAGGGCTACACCTTC
TRBV14	-	TRBJ2-1	-	CASSQEASNEQFF	TGTGCCAGCAGCCAAGAGGCTAGCAATGAGCAGTTCTTC
TRBV27	-	TRBJ2-2	TRBD2	CASSPGLCSGELFF	TGTGCCAGCAGCCCGGGACTATGCTCCGGGGAGCTGTTTTTT
TRBV25-1	-	TRBJ1-5	TRBD1	CASSEYTDRAAKYQPQHF	TGTGCCAGCAGTGAATACACGGACAGGGCAGCAAAGTATCAGCCCCAGCATTTT
TRBV10-1	-	TRBJ2-7	TRBD1	CASRSGQVPYEQYF	TGCGCCAGCAGGTCGGGACAGGTGCCCTACGAGCAGTACTTC
TRBV7-7	once	TRBJ1-2	TRBD1	CASSPPQGAPLMDYGYTF	TGTGCCAGCAGCCCCCCCCAGGGGGCACCGCTGATGGACTATGGCTACACCTTC
TRBV7-8	-	TRBJ1-3	TRBD1	CASSLADRDRVSDTIYF	TGTGCCAGCAGCTTAGCTGACCGGGACAGGGTTAGTGACACCATATATTTT
TRBV4-1	-	TRBJ2-1	TRBD2	CASSQEASGADNEQFF	TGCGCCAGCAGCCAAGAAGCTAGCGGAGCCGACAATGAGCAGTTCTTC
TRBV29-1	-	TRBJ1-1	TRBD1	CSASGTGVTEAFF	TGCAGCGCCTCCGGGACAGGGGTCACTGAAGCTTTCTTT
TRBV29-1	-	TRBJ1-2	-	CSVERGNGYTF	TGCAGCGTTGAACGGGGGAACGGCTACACCTTC
TRBV6-5	-	TRBJ1-1	-	CASSLQGADTEAFF	TGTGCCAGCAGCTTACAGGGAGCAGACACTGAAGCTTTCTTT
TRBV4-3	-	TRBJ2-5	TRBD2	CASSQDGETSRETQYF	TGCGCCAGCAGCCAAGACGGGGAGACTAGCAGAGAGACCCAGTACTTC
TRBV5-4	-	TRBJ2-1	-	CASSSGGGRTNNEQFF	TGTGCCAGCAGCTCTGGTGGTGGGAGGACCAACAATGAGCAGTTCTTC
TRBV30	-	TRBJ2-1	TRBD2	CAWSVGGLAAYNEQFF	TGTGCCTGGAGTGTGGGAGGACTAGCGGCCTACAATGAGCAGTTCTTC
TRBV18	-	TRBJ2-7	TRBD1	CASSPSGDRGYEQYF	TGTGCCAGCTCACCAAGTGGGGACAGGGGCTACGAGCAGTACTTC
TRBV28	-	TRBJ1-6	TRBD1	CASSPGQGGSPLHF	TGTGCCAGCAGCCCAGGACAGGGTGGTTCACCCCTCCACTTT
TRBV5-8	-	TRBJ2-2	-	CASSSRDFNTGELFF	TGTGCCAGCAGCTCCCGGGACTTTAACACCGGGGAGCTGTTTTTT
TRBV4-3	few	TRBJ2-7	-	CASSQDWRLLRYEQYF	TGCGCCAGCAGCCAAGACTGGCGGCTGTTACGTTACGAGCAGTACTTC
TRBV6-6	-	TRBJ1-2	TRBD1	CASSIRDRASNYGYTF	TGTGCCAGCAGTATCCGGGACAGGGCATCTAACTATGGCTACACCTTC
TRBV7-7	-	TRBJ2-5	-	CASSLVGAEGETQYF	TGTGCCAGCAGCTTAGTGGGCGCCGAGGGAGAGACCCAGTACTTC
TRBV6-5	-	TRBJ2-7	-	CASSSSQASAYEQYF	TGTGCCAGCAGCTCCTCCCAAGCGTCGGCCTACGAGCAGTACTTC
TRBV7-6	-	TRBJ2-1	TRBD1	CASSRQGDYNEQFF	TGTGCCAGCAGTCGACAGGGGGACTACAATGAGCAGTTCTTC
TRBV7-2	-	TRBJ2-7	-	CASSPNADRGRSYEQYF	TGTGCCAGCAGCCCGAATGCTGACCGGGGGAGAAGCTACGAGCAGTACTTC
TRBV21-1	-	TRBJ2-5	-	CASSKMTSVRETQYF	TGTGCCAGCAGCAAAATGACTAGCGTTAGGGAGACCCAGTACTTC
TRBV25-1	-	TRBJ1-1	-	CASTIAKEDTEAFF	TGTGCCAGCACCATAGCTAAGGAGGACACTGAAGCTTTCTTT
TRBV19	few	TRBJ1-4	TRBD1	CALRDRVTEKLFF	TGTGCCCTTCGCGACAGGGTCACGGAAAAACTGTTTTTT
TRBV18	few	TRBJ1-4	TRBD1	CASSRNPGTGDGKLFF	TGTGCCAGCTCACGAAACCCCGGGACAGGGGATGGGAAACTGTTTTTT
TRBV28	few	TRBJ2-7	-	CASRPARGFSSYEQYF	TGTGCCAGCAGACCAGCCAGGGGCTTTAGCTCCTACGAGCAGTACTTC
TRBV6-5	-	TRBJ1-1	-	CASSPPGTEAFF	TGTGCCAGCAGCCCGCCGGGCACTGAAGCTTTCTTT
TRBV5-4	few	TRBJ1-1	TRBD1	CASSPGGSLTGETEAFF	TGTGCCAGCAGCCCTGGGGGTTCCCTGACAGGGGAGACTGAAGCTTTCTTT
TRBV4-1	-	TRBJ2-7	TRBD2	CASSHRTSGRRILEQYF	TGCGCCAGCAGCCATCGGACTAGCGGGAGGCGAATTTTGGAGCAGTACTTC
TRBV5-4	-	TRBJ1-1	-	CASKRDTPNTEAFF	TGTGCCAGCAAACGGGACACCCCGAACACTGAAGCTTTCTTT
TRBV6-6	few	TRBJ1-1	-	CASSPASGLNTEAFF	TGTGCCAGCAGCCCCGCTTCAGGGCTGAACACTGAAGCTTTCTTT